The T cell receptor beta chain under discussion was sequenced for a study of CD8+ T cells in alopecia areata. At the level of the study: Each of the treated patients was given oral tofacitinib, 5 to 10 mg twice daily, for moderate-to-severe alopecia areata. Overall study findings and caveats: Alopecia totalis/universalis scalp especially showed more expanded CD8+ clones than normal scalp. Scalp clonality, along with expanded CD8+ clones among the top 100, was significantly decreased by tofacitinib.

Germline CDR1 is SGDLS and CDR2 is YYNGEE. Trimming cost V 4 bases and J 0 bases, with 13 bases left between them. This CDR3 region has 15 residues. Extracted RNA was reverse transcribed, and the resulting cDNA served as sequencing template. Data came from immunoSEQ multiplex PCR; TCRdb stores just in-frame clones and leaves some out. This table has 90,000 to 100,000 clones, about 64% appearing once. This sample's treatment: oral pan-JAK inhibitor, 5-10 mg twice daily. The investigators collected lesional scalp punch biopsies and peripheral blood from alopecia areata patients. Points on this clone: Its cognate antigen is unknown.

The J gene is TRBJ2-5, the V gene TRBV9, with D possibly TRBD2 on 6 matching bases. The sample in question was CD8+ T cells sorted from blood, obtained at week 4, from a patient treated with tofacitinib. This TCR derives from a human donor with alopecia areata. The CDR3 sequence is CASSPHPGDQETQYF. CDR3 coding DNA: TGTGCCAGCAGCCCCCACCCGGGGGACCAAGAGACCCAGTACTTC.